The clone carrying this T cell receptor (beta chain) was detected only once. The sample comes from a study of shared clonotypes between healthy human individuals. This CDR3 is 15 amino acids long. Germline lookup yields CDR1 LGHNA and CDR2 YSLEER. Replicate sorted-subset PCRs were loaded with around 0.2 ug DNA, 25,000 to 30,000 T cell genomes. The repertoire was sequenced with immunoSEQ multiplex PCR; TCRdb's copy has only in-frame clones and lacks some. The sample contains about 2.4 million clones, roughly 93% of which appear only once. The receptor was isolated from a man younger than 35 in good health. Some clones in this sample may be carry-over from other donors' samples. J is TRBJ2-5 and V is TRBV4-3, with TRBD1 identical over 7 bases. The J call may not be correct, given that the DNA end is closer to TRBJ2-7. Sequencing used naive CD4+ T cells from PBMCs. Sample subset: CD45RA+ positively selected. CDR3 amino acids: CASSPKGAPSYEQYF. Written as DNA, the CDR3 is TGCGCCAGCAGCCCTAAGGGGGCGCCCTCCTACGAGCAGTACTTC.